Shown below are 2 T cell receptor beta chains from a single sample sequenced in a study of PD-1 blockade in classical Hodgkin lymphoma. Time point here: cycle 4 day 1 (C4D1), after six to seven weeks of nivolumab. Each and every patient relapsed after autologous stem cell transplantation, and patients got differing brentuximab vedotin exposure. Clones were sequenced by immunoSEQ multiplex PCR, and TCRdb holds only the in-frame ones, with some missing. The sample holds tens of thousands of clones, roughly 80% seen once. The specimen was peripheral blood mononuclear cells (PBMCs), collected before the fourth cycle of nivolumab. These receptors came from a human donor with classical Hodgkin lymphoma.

The CDR3 nucleotides read TGTGCCAGCGGACAGAGCACCGGGGAGCTGTTTTTT. Translating gives CASGQSTGELFF. The chain employs TRBV6-5 and TRBJ2-2, with D possibly TRBD1 on 6 matching bases. The CDR3 contains 12 residues. V was shortened by 8 bases and J by 4 bases, with 8 bases between the two germline ends. Per germline, CDR1 MNHEY and CDR2 SVGAGI.

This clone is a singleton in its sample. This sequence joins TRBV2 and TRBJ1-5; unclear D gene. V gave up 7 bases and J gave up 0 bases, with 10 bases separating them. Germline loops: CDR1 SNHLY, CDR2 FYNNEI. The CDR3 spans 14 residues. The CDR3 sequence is CASTGPYSNQPQHF. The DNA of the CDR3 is TGTGCCAGCACTGGGCCTTATAGCAATCAGCCCCAGCATTTT.